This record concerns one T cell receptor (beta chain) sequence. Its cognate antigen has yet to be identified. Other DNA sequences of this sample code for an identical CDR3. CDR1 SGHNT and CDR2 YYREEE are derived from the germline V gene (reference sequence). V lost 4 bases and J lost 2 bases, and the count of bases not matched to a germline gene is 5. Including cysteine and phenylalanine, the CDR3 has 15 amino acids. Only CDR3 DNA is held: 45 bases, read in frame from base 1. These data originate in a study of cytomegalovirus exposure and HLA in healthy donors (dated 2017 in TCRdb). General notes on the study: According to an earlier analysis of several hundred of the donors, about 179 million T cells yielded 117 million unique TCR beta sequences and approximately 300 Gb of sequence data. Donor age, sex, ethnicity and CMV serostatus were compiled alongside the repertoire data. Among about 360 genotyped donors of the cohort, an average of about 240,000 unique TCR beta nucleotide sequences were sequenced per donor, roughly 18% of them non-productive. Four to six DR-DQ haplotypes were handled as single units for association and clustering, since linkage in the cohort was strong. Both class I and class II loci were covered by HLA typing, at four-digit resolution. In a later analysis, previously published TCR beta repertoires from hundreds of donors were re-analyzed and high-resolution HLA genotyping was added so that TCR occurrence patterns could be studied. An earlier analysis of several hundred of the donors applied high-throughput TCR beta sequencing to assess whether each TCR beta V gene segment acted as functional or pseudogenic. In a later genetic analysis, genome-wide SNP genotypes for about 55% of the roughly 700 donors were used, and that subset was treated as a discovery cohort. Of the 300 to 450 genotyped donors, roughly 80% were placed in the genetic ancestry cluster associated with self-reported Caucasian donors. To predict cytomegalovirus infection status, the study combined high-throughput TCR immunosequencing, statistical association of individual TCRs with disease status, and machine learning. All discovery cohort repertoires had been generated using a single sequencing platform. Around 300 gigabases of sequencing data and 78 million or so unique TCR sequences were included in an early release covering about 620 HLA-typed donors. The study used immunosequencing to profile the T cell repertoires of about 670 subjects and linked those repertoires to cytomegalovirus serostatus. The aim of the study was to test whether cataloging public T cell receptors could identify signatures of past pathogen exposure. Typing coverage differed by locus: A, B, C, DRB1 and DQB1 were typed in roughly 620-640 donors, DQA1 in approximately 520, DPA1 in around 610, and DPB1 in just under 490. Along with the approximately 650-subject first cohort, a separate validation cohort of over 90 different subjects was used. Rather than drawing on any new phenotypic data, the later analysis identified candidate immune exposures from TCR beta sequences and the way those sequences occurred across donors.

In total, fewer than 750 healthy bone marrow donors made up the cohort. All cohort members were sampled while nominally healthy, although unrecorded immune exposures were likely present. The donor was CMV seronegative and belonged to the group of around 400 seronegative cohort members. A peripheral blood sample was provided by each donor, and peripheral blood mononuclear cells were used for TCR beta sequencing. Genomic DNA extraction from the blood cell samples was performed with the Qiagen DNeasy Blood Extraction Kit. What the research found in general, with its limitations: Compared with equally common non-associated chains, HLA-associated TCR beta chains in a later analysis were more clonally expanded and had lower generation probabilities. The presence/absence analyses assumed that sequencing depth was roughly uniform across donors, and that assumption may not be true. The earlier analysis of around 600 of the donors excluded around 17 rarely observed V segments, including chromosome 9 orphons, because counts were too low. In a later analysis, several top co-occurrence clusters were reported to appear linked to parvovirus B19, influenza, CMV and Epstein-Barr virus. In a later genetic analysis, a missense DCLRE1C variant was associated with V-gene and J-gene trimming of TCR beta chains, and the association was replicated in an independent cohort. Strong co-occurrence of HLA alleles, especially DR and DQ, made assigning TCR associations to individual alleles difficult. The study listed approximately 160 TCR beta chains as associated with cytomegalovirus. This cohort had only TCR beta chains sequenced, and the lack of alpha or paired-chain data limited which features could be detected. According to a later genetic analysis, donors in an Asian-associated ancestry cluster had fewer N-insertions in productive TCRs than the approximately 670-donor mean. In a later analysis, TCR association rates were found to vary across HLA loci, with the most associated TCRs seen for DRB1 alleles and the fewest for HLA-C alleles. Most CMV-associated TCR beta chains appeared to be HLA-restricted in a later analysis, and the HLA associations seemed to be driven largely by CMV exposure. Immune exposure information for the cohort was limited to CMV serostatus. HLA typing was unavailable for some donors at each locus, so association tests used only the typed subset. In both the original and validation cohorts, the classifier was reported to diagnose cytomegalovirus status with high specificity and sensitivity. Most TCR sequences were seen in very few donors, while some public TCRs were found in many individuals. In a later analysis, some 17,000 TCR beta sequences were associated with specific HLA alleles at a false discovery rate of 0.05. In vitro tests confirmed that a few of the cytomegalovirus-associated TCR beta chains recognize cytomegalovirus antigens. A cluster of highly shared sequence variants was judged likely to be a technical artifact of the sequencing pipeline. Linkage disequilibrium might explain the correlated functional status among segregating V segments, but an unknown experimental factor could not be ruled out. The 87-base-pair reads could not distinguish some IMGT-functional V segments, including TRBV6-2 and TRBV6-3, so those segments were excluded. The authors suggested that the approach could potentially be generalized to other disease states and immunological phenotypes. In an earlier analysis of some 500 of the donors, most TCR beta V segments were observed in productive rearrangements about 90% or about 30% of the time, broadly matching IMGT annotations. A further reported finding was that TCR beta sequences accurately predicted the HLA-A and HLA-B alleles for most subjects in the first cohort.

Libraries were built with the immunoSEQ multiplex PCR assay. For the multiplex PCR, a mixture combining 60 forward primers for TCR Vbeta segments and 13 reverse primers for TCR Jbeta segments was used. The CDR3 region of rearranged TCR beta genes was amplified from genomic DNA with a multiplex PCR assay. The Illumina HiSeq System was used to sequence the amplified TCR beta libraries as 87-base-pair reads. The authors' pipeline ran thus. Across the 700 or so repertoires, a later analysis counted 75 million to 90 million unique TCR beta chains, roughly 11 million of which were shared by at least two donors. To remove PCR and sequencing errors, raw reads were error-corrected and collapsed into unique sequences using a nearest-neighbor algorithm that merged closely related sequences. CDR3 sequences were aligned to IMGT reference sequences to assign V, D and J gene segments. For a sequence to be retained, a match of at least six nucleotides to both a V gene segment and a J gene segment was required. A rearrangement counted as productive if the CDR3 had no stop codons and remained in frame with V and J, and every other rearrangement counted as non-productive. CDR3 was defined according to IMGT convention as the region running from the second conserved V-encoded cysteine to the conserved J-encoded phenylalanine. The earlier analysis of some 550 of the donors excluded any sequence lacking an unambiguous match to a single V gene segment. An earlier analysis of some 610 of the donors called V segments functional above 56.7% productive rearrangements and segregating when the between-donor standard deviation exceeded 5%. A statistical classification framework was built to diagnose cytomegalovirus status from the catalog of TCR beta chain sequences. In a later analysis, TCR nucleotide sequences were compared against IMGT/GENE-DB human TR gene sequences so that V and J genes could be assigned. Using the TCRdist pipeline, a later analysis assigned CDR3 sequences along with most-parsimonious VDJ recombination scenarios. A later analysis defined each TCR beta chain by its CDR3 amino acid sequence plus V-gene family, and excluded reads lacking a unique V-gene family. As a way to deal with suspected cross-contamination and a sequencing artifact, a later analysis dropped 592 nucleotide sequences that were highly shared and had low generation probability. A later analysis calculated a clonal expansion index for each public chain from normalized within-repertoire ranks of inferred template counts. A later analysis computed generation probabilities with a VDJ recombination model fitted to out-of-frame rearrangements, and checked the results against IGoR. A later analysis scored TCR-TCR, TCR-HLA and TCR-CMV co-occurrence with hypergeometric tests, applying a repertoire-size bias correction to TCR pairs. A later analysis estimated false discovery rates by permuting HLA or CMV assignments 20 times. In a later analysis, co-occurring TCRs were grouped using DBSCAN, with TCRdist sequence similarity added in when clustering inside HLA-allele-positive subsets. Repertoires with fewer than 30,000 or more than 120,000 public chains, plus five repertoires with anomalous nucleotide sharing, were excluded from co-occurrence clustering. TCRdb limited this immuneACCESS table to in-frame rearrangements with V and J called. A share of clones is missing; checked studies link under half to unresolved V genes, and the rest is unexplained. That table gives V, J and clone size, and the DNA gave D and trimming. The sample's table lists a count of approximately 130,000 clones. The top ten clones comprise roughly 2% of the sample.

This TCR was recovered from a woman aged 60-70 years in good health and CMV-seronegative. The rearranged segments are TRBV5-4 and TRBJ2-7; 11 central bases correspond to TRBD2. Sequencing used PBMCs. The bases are TGTGCCAGCAGCCCCGGGACTAGCGGAACCTACGAGCAGTACTTC. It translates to CASSPGTSGTYEQYF.